Listed below are T cell receptor beta chains from one sample, sequenced in a study of tumor-infiltrating lymphocytes in primary liver carcinoma. TCRdb independently ran MiXCR on the multiplex PCR reads; one entry per CDR3 protein. The sample consists of approximately 64,000 distinct CDR3 sequences, around 64% of them appearing once. The source material was liver tumor tissue from sampling region 4. The receptors were gathered from a man in his forties with primary liver carcinoma and hepatitis B virus infection. Each CDR3 is given without its conserved first and last residue. The order of the fields is CDR3 protein, V gene.

CDR3aa: ASRQGLAASSEQY
v_gene: TRBV6-2/TRBV6-3

CDR3aa: ASSMGTGGSYEQY
v_gene: TRBV12-3/TRBV12-4

CDR3aa: ASSLRPHRQGNSPLH
v_gene: TRBV11-2

CDR3aa: ARSLVLGVTQY
v_gene: TRBV11-1

CDR3aa: ASNYLRGHLETQY
v_gene: TRBV6-1

CDR3aa: AGSRGRAGVFTEAS
v_gene: TRBV11-2

CDR3aa: TSDPGQGALYEQY
v_gene: TRBV10-2

CDR3aa: SVERTGGETQY
v_gene: TRBV29-1

CDR3aa: NVGQGSDTQH
v_gene: TRBV29-1

CDR3aa: SSSLADRAYYNEQF
v_gene: TRBV11-1

CDR3aa: ACIVGTGWYNEQF
v_gene: TRBV6-1

CDR3aa: TSSLARLALRKKETQY
v_gene: TRBV11-2

CDR3aa: ANSKTGTTYNEQF
v_gene: TRBV5-1

CDR3aa: ASRSGGAGAGELF
v_gene: TRBV6-1

CDR3aa: ASIGHAGGLNTGELF
v_gene: TRBV19

CDR3aa: AWTREYLETKY
v_gene: TRBV30

CDR3aa: SAQRDTNQPQH
v_gene: TRBV20-1

CDR3aa: ASSPHPDRTNYSYI
v_gene: TRBV5-5

CDR3aa: AADAAYGPLGEQY
v_gene: TRBV6-2/TRBV6-3

CDR3aa: ASSPEVRLSQYDYT
v_gene: TRBV7-9

CDR3aa: SAAGQWAYNEQF
v_gene: TRBV29-1

CDR3aa: ASTLTPPSGKETQY
v_gene: TRBV11-1

CDR3aa: AWSEGARVGAYEQY
v_gene: TRBV30

CDR3aa: ASSQDTGSGYT
v_gene: TRBV4-2

CDR3aa: ASSYSQPWTGGLPLH
v_gene: TRBV6-5

CDR3aa: ASSLEASGMQETQY
v_gene: TRBV5-1

CDR3aa: ASSLLSYEQY
v_gene: TRBV12-3/TRBV12-4

CDR3aa: ASSFWTANAPGELF
v_gene: TRBV28

CDR3aa: ASSEFPDRNTGELF
v_gene: TRBV25-1

CDR3aa: ASSAVAGSVNNELL
v_gene: TRBV14

CDR3aa: ACSEPGQGGEQY
v_gene: TRBV6-1

CDR3aa: AISDPSLRDDMAYEEY
v_gene: TRBV10-3